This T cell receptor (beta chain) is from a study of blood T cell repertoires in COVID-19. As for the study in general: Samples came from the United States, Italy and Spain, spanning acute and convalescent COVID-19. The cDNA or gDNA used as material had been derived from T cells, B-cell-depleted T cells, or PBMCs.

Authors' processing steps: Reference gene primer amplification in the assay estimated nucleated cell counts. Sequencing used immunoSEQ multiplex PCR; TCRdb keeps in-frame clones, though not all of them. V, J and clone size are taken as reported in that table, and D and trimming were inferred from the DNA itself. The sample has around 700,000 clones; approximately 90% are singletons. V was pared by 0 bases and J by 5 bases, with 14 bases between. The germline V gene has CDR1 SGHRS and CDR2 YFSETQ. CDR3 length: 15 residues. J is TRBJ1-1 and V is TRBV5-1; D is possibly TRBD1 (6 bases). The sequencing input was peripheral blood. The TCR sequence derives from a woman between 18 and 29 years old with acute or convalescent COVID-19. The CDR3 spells CASSLEQGRGTEAFF. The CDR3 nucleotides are TGCGCCAGCAGCTTGGAGCAGGGTAGGGGGACTGAAGCTTTCTTT.